This TCR beta chain was documented in a study of T cells in Graves' hyperthyroidism and ophthalmopathy. Looking at the study overall: Peripheral blood draws took place at initial diagnosis, ahead of any treatment.

Study results and caveats: Blood samples included most of the expanded thyroid clonotypes exceeding 0.001.

This clonotype occurred many times. Its specificity is not known. Germline loops: CDR1 LGHDT, CDR2 YNNKEL (reference sequence). Trimming removed 4 bases from V and 5 bases from J; junction bases left unmatched: 0. The CDR3 spans 13 residues. RNA transcripts yielded amplified TCR beta CDR3 regions. TCR CDR3 regions were first amplified by RT-PCR with HTBI primers. MiXCR, applied by TCRdb to the multiplex PCR reads, yields one record per CDR3 protein. The sample has hundreds of thousands of distinct CDR3 sequences; about 20% are singletons. The chain joins TRBV3-1 to TRBJ1-5, with TRBD1 matching 9 bases. The receptor was derived from a man aged 35-49 years with Graves' ophthalmopathy. Sequenced: blood. The chain's CDR3 is CASSRTGDQPQHF. The CDR3 DNA reads as TGTGCCAGCAGCCGGACAGGGGATCAGCCCCAGCATTTT.